This T cell receptor (beta chain) was recovered during a study of cytomegalovirus exposure and HLA in healthy donors. Study-wide background: Both the 120 validation repertoires and the approximately 640 first-cohort repertoires used the same platform, as reported by a later analysis.

The study drew the donors from its approximately 110-subject validation cohort, separate from the approximately 700-subject first cohort. Worth noting for this clone: As yet, its antigen is unknown.

Whole-study findings and limits: With high specificity and sensitivity, the classifier reportedly diagnosed cytomegalovirus status. The study recorded about 150 TCR beta chains that were cytomegalovirus-associated.

Only in-frame clones appear in the TCRdb table, and some are missing; sequencing was by immunoSEQ multiplex PCR. The sample holds some 130,000 clones, less than 95% seen once. Per the germline V gene, CDR1 is MNHNS and CDR2 is SASEGT. Trimming cost V 8 bases and J 7 bases, with 17 bases left between them. CDR3 length: 13 residues. This TCR was sampled from a young man in good health and CMV-seropositive. The chain recombines TRBV6-1 with TRBJ2-5; D gene uncertain. What was sequenced was PBMCs. The CDR3 loop reads CASWSASKTTQYF. The CDR3 bases are TGTGCCAGCTGGAGCGCCTCCAAGACGACCCAGTACTTC.